The 22 T cell receptor beta chains below all came from one sample that was sequenced in a study of T-cell reconstitution after alpha-beta-depleted transplantation in children. Molecular barcoding with unique molecular identifiers was used for the TCRbeta library. TCRdb reprocessed the PCR reads via MiXCR and lists one record per CDR3 protein. The sample has around 370,000 distinct CDR3 sequences; under 13% are singletons. Sequences were derived from PBMCs from the stem cell graft donor, sampled from the stem cell graft. These receptors originate from a human donor who donated a stem cell graft to a child with acute lymphoblastic leukemia.

The chain's CDR3 is CASSVKYQETQYF. The DNA for the CDR3 is TGCGCCAGCAGCGTTAAGTACCAAGAGACCCAGTACTTC. This chain links TRBV5-1 with TRBJ2-5, with D uncertain. This CDR3 has 13 residues. The V end was cut by 4 bases, the J end by 0 bases, with 7 bases between. Germline V gene lookup returns CDR1 SGHRS and CDR2 YFSETQ.

There are many counts of this clonotype. The gene calls are TRBV14 and TRBJ1-3; D is uncertain. Trimming left V 0 bases short and J 4 bases short, with 10 bases between. Germline lookup yields CDR1 SGHDN and CDR2 FVKESK. The CDR3 extends over 15 amino acids. In DNA, the CDR3 is TGTGCCAGCAGCCAAGATCGAGGGTTCGGAAACACCATATATTTT. Translation gives CASSQDRGFGNTIYF.

This clonotype has more than one count but fewer than ten. The genes are TRBV20-1 and TRBJ2-7, with TRBD2 identical over 7 bases. Germline assignment: CDR1 DFQATT and CDR2 SNEGSKA (reference sequence). Losses at the gene ends were 0 bases for V and 3 bases for J; bases not matched to a gene: 8. The CDR3 extends over 15 amino acids. The CDR3 coding sequence is TGCAGTGCTAGAGATGAGAGCGGGATAAGCTACGAGCAGTACTTC. This codes for CSARDESGISYEQYF.

This clonotype was detected a few times. The chain combines TRBV7-2 with TRBJ1-2; 11 bases match TRBD1. The CDR3 loop spans 15 amino acids. Germline lookup yields CDR1 SGHTA and CDR2 FQGNSA. The V gene end was trimmed by 5 bases and the J gene end by 2 bases; junction bases not matched to a gene: 4. CDR3 sequence: CASSLDRGPNYGYTF. For the CDR3, the DNA is TGTGCCAGCAGCCTGGACAGGGGGCCCAACTATGGCTACACCTTC.

This clonotype showed up many times. The CDR3 here is CSVEDGGGRGETQYF. The CDR3 DNA sequence: TGCAGCGTTGAAGATGGAGGGGGCCGCGGAGAGACCCAGTACTTC. V usage is TRBV29-1 and J usage is TRBJ2-5; D perhaps matches TRBD1 (7 bases). Germline lookup yields CDR1 SQVTM and CDR2 ANQGSEA. This CDR3 region has 15 residues. V lost 0 bases and J lost 4, with 15 bases in between.

This sequence joins TRBV6-5 and TRBJ2-1; D gene unclear. V was trimmed by 0 bases and J by 1 base, leaving 4 bases between them. The CDR3 totals 14 residues. CDR1 and CDR2 from the germline V gene are MNHEY and SVGAGI. The CDR3 sequence: CASSYSQSYNEQFF. The CDR3 DNA is TGTGCCAGCAGTTACTCGCAGTCCTACAATGAGCAGTTCTTC.

This clonotype was found a few times. This chain uses TRBV12-3 or TRBV12-4 with TRBJ1-5; D is uncertain. The CDR3 extends over 14 amino acids. The V and J ends lost 0 bases and 5 bases respectively, with 8 bases between them. The CDR3 region is CASSLAKADQPQHF. The CDR3 DNA is TGTGCCAGCAGTTTAGCCAAGGCGGATCAGCCCCAGCATTTT.

The chain carries TRBV20-1 and TRBJ2-5; 7 bases line up with TRBD2. In germline, CDR1 is DFQATT, CDR2 SNEGSKA (reference sequence). Unmatched junction bases numbered 20, after V lost 6 bases and J lost 7 bases. This CDR3 has 16 residues. The CDR3 nucleotides are TGCAGTGCCCGCCGTGAGAAGCGGGACCCAAGAGGGACCCAGTACTTC. Encoded protein: CSARREKRDPRGTQYF.

The chain carries TRBV24-1 and TRBJ2-1; the match to TRBD2 covers 11 bases. Germline V CDR1 and CDR2: KGHDR, SFDVKD. The CDR3 has 16 residues. V lost 3 bases, J lost 9 bases, and 9 bases stayed unmatched. CDR3 bases: TGTGCCACCAGTGATACCGTAGCTAGCGGGAGGACTGAGCAGTTCTTC. It encodes CATSDTVASGRTEQFF.

This clonotype showed up many times. V usage is TRBV4-2 and J usage is TRBJ1-4; D possibly corresponds to TRBD1 (6 bases). CDR1 is LGHNA, CDR2 YNFKEQ, per germline. Trimming shortened V by 3 bases and J by 4 bases, and 9 bases separated the two germline ends. This CDR3 contains 14 residues. CDR3 coding DNA: TGTGCCAGCAGCCACTGGGGGCTTAATGAAAAACTGTTTTTT. Translation gives CASSHWGLNEKLFF.

This clonotype was seen more than once but under ten times. The CDR3 DNA reads TGTGCCAGCAGCTTAGAACTAGCCCTAAACACCGGGGAGCTGTTTTTT. Protein product: CASSLELALNTGELFF. The chain recombines TRBV7-6 with TRBJ2-2; perhaps TRBD2 as D (6 bases). V was trimmed by 1 base and J by 2 bases, leaving 11 bases between them. The CDR3 runs to 16 residues. Germline V gives CDR1 SGHVS, CDR2 FNYEAQ.

This clonotype has only a few counts. The chain uses TRBV7-8 and TRBJ2-7; the D call may be TRBD1 or TRBD2 (5 bases each). The CDR3 totals 15 residues. From germline, CDR1 is SGHVS and CDR2 FQNEAQ. The V end lost 1 base, the J end lost 7 bases, and 17 bases lay between the germline ends. The CDR3 protein is CASSLEEGYHYEQYF. The CDR3 DNA reads TGTGCCAGCAGCTTAGAAGAGGGGTACCACTATGAGCAGTACTTC.

The chain recombines TRBV12-3 or TRBV12-4 with TRBJ1-2; possibly TRBD1 for D (6 bases). Trimming stripped 5 bases from V and 5 bases from J, with 12 bases between. This CDR3 has 13 amino acids. The CDR3 sequence is CASSPGGLYGYTF. The CDR3 DNA sequence: TGTGCCAGCAGTCCCGGGGGCCTTTATGGCTACACCTTC.

This chain links TRBV20-1 with TRBJ1-3; weak D call: TRBD1 (5 bases). Between the trimmed V and J ends, which lost 0 bases and 3 bases, there was a span of 9 bases. Germline values: CDR1 DFQATT, CDR2 SNEGSKA (reference sequence). The CDR3 has 14 amino acids. Here the CDR3 reads CSARDRGGGNTIYF. DNA of the CDR3: TGCAGTGCTAGAGATCGTGGGGGTGGAAACACCATATATTTT.

The chain recombines TRBV7-2 with TRBJ2-7, with D perhaps matching TRBD1 (5 bases). The CDR3 consists of 15 residues. Trimming shortened V by 5 bases and J by 4 bases, and 18 bases separated the two germline ends. Germline assignment: CDR1 SGHTA and CDR2 FQGNSA. The CDR3 DNA reads TGTGCCAGCAGCCGTCCCAGGGTGGCTACTTACGAGCAGTACTTC. Encoded protein: CASSRPRVATYEQYF. Full variable domain (outside the CDR3, taken from reference TRBV7-2 and TRBJ2-7): GAGVSQSPSNKVTEKGKDVELRCDPISGHTALYWYRQSLGQGLEFLIYFQGNSAPDKSGLPSDRFSAERTGGSVSTLTIQRTQQEDSAVYLCASSRPRVATYEQYFGPGTRLTVT.

This clonotype was detected only a few times. This chain uses TRBV4-1 with TRBJ2-6, with D uncertain. Germline lookup yields CDR1 MGHRA and CDR2 YSYEKL. Trimming took off 0 bases at V and 4 bases at J, with 4 bases between the two ends. The CDR3 has 14 residues. CDR3 DNA sequence: TGCGCCAGCAGCCAAGAAGGGGGGGCCAACGTCCTGACTTTC. It encodes CASSQEGGANVLTF.

The chain carries TRBV5-1 and TRBJ2-2; possibly TRBD1 or TRBD2 for D (6 bases each). V shed 6 bases and J shed 5 bases, with 17 bases lying between them. CDR1 is SGHRS and CDR2 is YFSETQ in the germline V gene. The CDR3 extends over 15 amino acids. The chain's CDR3 is CASNAGHKTTGELFF. The CDR3 DNA sequence: TGCGCCAGCAATGCGGGACACAAAACAACCGGGGAGCTGTTTTTT.

This clonotype turned up a few times. The J gene is TRBJ2-1, the V gene TRBV5-6; 9 positions match TRBD2. The CDR3 spans 12 residues. Germline V gene lookup returns CDR1 SGHDT and CDR2 YYEEEE. Trimming cost V 4 bases and J 10 bases; bases outside gene matches: 3. CDR3 loop: CASSIAGVEQFF. The CDR3 DNA sequence: TGTGCCAGCAGCATAGCGGGAGTAGAGCAGTTCTTC.

There are a few counts of this clonotype. The chain recombines TRBV20-1 with TRBJ2-1; D is possibly TRBD1 (6 bases). The germline V and J ends were trimmed by 3 bases and 0 bases, with 15 bases remaining between them. This CDR3 is built from 16 residues. Germline CDR1 and CDR2: DFQATT and SNEGSKA (reference sequence). The CDR3 loop reads CSASPRQGSSYNEQFF. In DNA form, the CDR3 reads TGCAGTGCTAGTCCCCGCCAGGGGAGCTCCTACAATGAGCAGTTCTTC.

The chain uses TRBV12-3 or TRBV12-4 and TRBJ1-2; D remains unclear. V was cut by 6 bases and J by 0 bases, with 11 bases left in between. CDR3 length equals 14 residues. The CDR3: CASSPAGANYGYTF. DNA for the CDR3: TGTGCCAGCAGCCCCGCCGGGGCTAACTATGGCTACACCTTC.

The rearrangement links TRBV6-5 to TRBJ2-6; 8 bases map to TRBD1. After removal of 2 bases from V and 0 bases from J, the junction contained 9 bases not matched to a gene. Germline lookup yields CDR1 MNHEY and CDR2 SVGAGI. The CDR3 is made up of 19 amino acids. The CDR3 spells CASSYGYRGANSGANVLTF. CDR3 nucleotides: TGTGCCAGCAGTTACGGCTACAGGGGGGCCAACTCTGGGGCCAACGTCCTGACTTTC.

The table lists this clonotype with a few counts. The chain is built from TRBV12-3 or TRBV12-4 and TRBJ1-4; D uncertain. Trimming pared 11 bases from V and 6 bases from J, leaving 13 bases between. CDR3 length: 12 amino acids. This chain's CDR3 is CASGYRDEKLFF. In nucleotides, the CDR3 is TGTGCCTCCGGGTATCGAGATGAAAAACTGTTTTTT.